The rows below give T cell receptor beta chains drawn from one sample of a study of neurological immune-mediated disorders. TCRdb recomputed calls from the 5' RACE reads with MiXCR, one row per CDR3 protein. Seen here are 55,000 to 75,000 distinct CDR3 sequences, less than 5.5% observed once, and the top ten hold about 2.6%. The sequencing sample was made of PBMCs. These receptors all stem from a woman aged 30 to 39 with multiple sclerosis. Both conserved end residues are part of each CDR3. The order of the fields is V gene, clone size, D gene, J gene, CDR3 DNA, CDR3 protein. The D gene is left open where the match is weak. The size field is filled for only some rows; it gives once, few, many or a size class.

TRBV25-1	many	.	TRBJ1-2	TGTGCCAGCAGTGTGACAGGAGCTTATGGCTACACCTTC	CASSVTGAYGYTF
TRBV5-1	.	.	TRBJ1-1	TGCGCCAGCAGCAAGGACAGCGTGAACACTGAAGCTTTCTTT	CASSKDSVNTEAFF
TRBV5-1	.	.	TRBJ2-5	TGCGCCAGCAGCGCCGATGGACAGCGGGAAGAGACCCAGTACTTC	CASSADGQREETQYF
TRBV7-9	many	.	TRBJ1-2	TGTGCCAGCAGCCCGAAAGACTATGGCTACACCTTC	CASSPKDYGYTF
TRBV12-3/TRBV12-4	many	TRBD2	TRBJ2-1	TGTGCCAGCACCCCGGGACTAGCGGGCAATGAGCAGTTCTTC	CASTPGLAGNEQFF
TRBV5-1	many	.	TRBJ1-4	TGCGCCAGCAGCGTTGGGAGGGATGCAACTAATGAAAAACTGTTTTTT	CASSVGRDATNEKLFF
TRBV12-3/TRBV12-4	many	.	TRBJ2-5	TGTGCCAGCAGCCGGGGGCAGCAAGAGACCCAGTACTTC	CASSRGQQETQYF
TRBV27	few	TRBD1	TRBJ1-6	TGTGCCAGCAAGGCCGGGACAGGAAATTCACCCCTCAACTTT	CASKAGTGNSPLNF
TRBV7-9	.	.	TRBJ2-7	TGTGCCAGCAGCTTAACAGGGGGGGACTACGAGCAGTACTTC	CASSLTGGDYEQYF
TRBV7-8	many	.	TRBJ1-5	TGTGCCAGCAGCTTAGGCGCCAGCAATCAGCCCCAGAATTTT	CASSLGASNQPQNF
TRBV5-1	few	.	TRBJ1-1	TGCGCCAGCAGCTCTAATAAGGGGACTGAAGCTTTCTTT	CASSSNKGTEAFF
TRBV5-1	many	.	TRBJ2-1	TGCGCCAGCAGCTTGGAGGGGGAATACAATGAGCAGTTCTTC	CASSLEGEYNEQFF
TRBV7-2	many	TRBD1	TRBJ2-2	TGTGCCAGCAGCTTGGGACAGACAAACACCGGGGAGCTGTTTTTT	CASSLGQTNTGELFF
TRBV5-1	many	.	TRBJ2-1	TGCGCCAGCAGCTTGGGGCAGGGCCGCTACAATGAGCAGTTCTTC	CASSLGQGRYNEQFF
TRBV5-1	many	.	TRBJ1-5	TGCGCCAGCAGCTTGATGTCATTCGGGCAGCCCCAGCATTTT	CASSLMSFGQPQHF
TRBV7-2	many	TRBD1	TRBJ1-2	TGTGCCAGCAGCCTAGGGACAGGAGCTAACTATGGCTACACCTTC	CASSLGTGANYGYTF
TRBV3-1	.	.	TRBJ1-5	TGTGCCAGCAGCCAATCCCGGGGGAGCAATCAGCCCCAGCATTTT	CASSQSRGSNQPQHF
TRBV11-2	many	TRBD1	TRBJ1-6	TGTGCCAGCAGCTTGGGACAGCTGGGGAATTCACCCCTCCACTTT	CASSLGQLGNSPLHF
TRBV5-1	many	.	TRBJ1-4	TGCGCCAGCAGCTTGGGACAGTTCCGGGAAAAACTGTTTTTT	CASSLGQFREKLFF
TRBV12-3/TRBV12-4	many	.	TRBJ2-5	TGTGCCAGCAGTTTACCCGGGACTCAAGAGACCCAGTACTTC	CASSLPGTQETQYF
TRBV6-6	few	TRBD1	TRBJ1-6	TGTGCCAGCAGAAAGGACAGGGGGCAAGGGAATTCACCCCTCAACTTT	CASRKDRGQGNSPLNF
TRBV20-1	many	.	TRBJ1-1	TGCAGTGCCCGGAGGGGAGGGAACACTGAAGCTTTCTTT	CSARRGGNTEAFF
TRBV7-9	many	.	TRBJ2-3	TGTGCCAGCAGCTTAGGGATGGGAAGCACAGATACGCAGTATTTT	CASSLGMGSTDTQYF
TRBV3-1	few	.	TRBJ1-2	TGTGCCAGCAGCCAAGACCCGAGGTTCTCTGCAGACAACTATGGCTACACCTTC	CASSQDPRFSADNYGYTF
TRBV5-1	many	TRBD1	TRBJ1-1	TGCGCCAGCAGCCCACGGGACAGGGGTACTGAAGCTTTCTTT	CASSPRDRGTEAFF
TRBV20-1	many	.	TRBJ1-1	TGCAGTGCTAGAGATGTGCAGGGGACGGGAGCTTTCTTT	CSARDVQGTGAFF
TRBV7-2	many	TRBD1	TRBJ1-5	TGTGCCAGCAGCTCAGACAGGGGAGGCCAGCCCCAGAATTTT	CASSSDRGGQPQNF
TRBV6-6	many	.	TRBJ2-7	TGTGCCAGCAGTTACTCGTCCTCTACGATCAGGGGTCCGGCCTACGAGCAGTACTTC	CASSYSSSTIRGPAYEQYF
TRBV3-1	many	.	TRBJ1-4	TGTGCCAGCAGTCCCGGGGCCGCAACTAATGAAAAACTGTTTTTT	CASSPGAATNEKLFF
TRBV7-2	few	.	TRBJ2-3	TGTGCCAGCAGCTTTGAGGGCAGGACAGATACGCAGTATTTT	CASSFEGRTDTQYF
TRBV27	many	.	TRBJ2-5	TGTGCCAGCAGTTTAAGGGCGCCCCAAGAGACCCAGTACTTC	CASSLRAPQETQYF
TRBV3-1	many	TRBD2	TRBJ2-7	TGTGCCAGCAGCCCCGGACTAGCCCTCTCCTACGAGCAGTACTTC	CASSPGLALSYEQYF
TRBV6-5	many	.	TRBJ2-5	TGTGCCAGCAGTCCTCGGGGAGGACAAGAGACCCAGTACTTC	CASSPRGGQETQYF
TRBV9	few	.	TRBJ2-3	TGTGCCAGCAGCGTAGATGCAGATACGCAGTATTTT	CASSVDADTQYF
TRBV5-5	many	TRBD2	TRBJ2-5	TGTGCCAGCAGCTTGGATAGCGGGGGAGAGACCCAGTACTTC	CASSLDSGGETQYF
TRBV27	many	.	TRBJ2-7	TGTGCCAGCAGCATGGAGGGGTACGAGCAGTACTTC	CASSMEGYEQYF
TRBV20-1	many	.	TRBJ1-1	TGCAGTGCTAGAGACGCGGCCAAGATGAACACTGAAGCTTTCTTT	CSARDAAKMNTEAFF
TRBV5-1	.	.	TRBJ1-3	TGCGCCAGCAGCTTGAGAGGGGTTAAAATGGAGACCATATATTTT	CASSLRGVKMETIYF
TRBV20-1	many	.	TRBJ2-1	TGCAGTGCTAATCCGGGGGCCCCCTACAATGAGCAGTTCTTC	CSANPGAPYNEQFF
TRBV20-1	medium-sized	.	TRBJ1-1	TGCAGTGCTAGAGACGCCAGGGGAGGGGACACTGAAGCTTTCTTT	CSARDARGGDTEAFF
TRBV12-3/TRBV12-4	many	.	TRBJ1-2	TGTGCCAGCAGTTTAGCGGGAGACAGGCGGGTCGGCTACACCTTC	CASSLAGDRRVGYTF
TRBV20-1	many	TRBD2	TRBJ2-2	TGCAGTGCTAGAGATCTACAGCGGGGACCAACCGGGGAGCTGTTTTTT	CSARDLQRGPTGELFF
TRBV30	.	.	TRBJ1-1	TGTGCCTGTAGGGGACACCTGAACACTGAAGCTTTCTTT	CACRGHLNTEAFF
TRBV7-8	many	.	TRBJ1-3	TGTGCCAGCAGCACCGGACAGTCCTCTGGAAACACCATATATTTT	CASSTGQSSGNTIYF
TRBV4-2	many	.	TRBJ2-5	TGTGCCAGCAGCCACGATCGGGCGCAAGAGACCCAGTACTTC	CASSHDRAQETQYF
TRBV4-1	many	TRBD2	TRBJ2-1	TGCGCCAGCAGCCAAGACGACTACCCGGGAGGCGATGAGCAGTTCTTC	CASSQDDYPGGDEQFF
TRBV20-1	once	TRBD2	TRBJ2-1	TGCAGTGCTACTAGCGGGGGGACCCTTTATCATGAGCAGTTCTTC	CSATSGGTLYHEQFF
TRBV5-1	many	TRBD1	TRBJ1-2	TGCGCCAGCAGTCGCCCGGGACAGCAAACCTATGGCTACACCTTC	CASSRPGQQTYGYTF
TRBV20-1	.	.	TRBJ1-5	TGCAGTGCTAGGGGTCCCGGGGGGCATCAGCCCCAGAATTTT	CSARGPGGHQPQNF
TRBV6-5	.	.	TRBJ2-7	TGTGCCAGCAGTTTCGGGGAGTCCTACGAGCAGTACTTC	CASSFGESYEQYF
TRBV5-1	many	.	TRBJ2-7	TGCGCCAGCAGCTCGGGCAGTAGCTCCTACGAGCAGTACTTC	CASSSGSSSYEQYF
TRBV20-1	many	TRBD1	TRBJ1-2	TGCAGTGCTAGTGTAGACAGGGTCTATGGCTACACCTTC	CSASVDRVYGYTF
TRBV29-1	.	TRBD2	TRBJ2-1	TGCAGCGTTGAAAGGCTAGCGGGGGAGCAGTTCTTC	CSVERLAGEQFF
TRBV5-1	many	.	TRBJ1-4	TGCGCCAGCGGACTGAAAACCCCTGCAGAAAAACTGTTTTTT	CASGLKTPAEKLFF
TRBV5-1	.	.	TRBJ2-6	TGCGCCAGCAGCTTCCTCTACTCTGGGGCCAACGTCCTGACTTTC	CASSFLYSGANVLTF
TRBV5-1	many	.	TRBJ2-1	TGCGCCAGCAGCTTGCGGAATGAGCAGTTCTTC	CASSLRNEQFF
TRBV5-6	many	.	TRBJ2-7	TGTGCCAGCAGCTACCGGACAGCCTCCTACGAGCAGTACTTC	CASSYRTASYEQYF
TRBV20-1	many	TRBD2	TRBJ2-3	TGCAGTGCTAGAGTGGCTAGCGGGAAAAGCACAGATACGCAGTATTTT	CSARVASGKSTDTQYF